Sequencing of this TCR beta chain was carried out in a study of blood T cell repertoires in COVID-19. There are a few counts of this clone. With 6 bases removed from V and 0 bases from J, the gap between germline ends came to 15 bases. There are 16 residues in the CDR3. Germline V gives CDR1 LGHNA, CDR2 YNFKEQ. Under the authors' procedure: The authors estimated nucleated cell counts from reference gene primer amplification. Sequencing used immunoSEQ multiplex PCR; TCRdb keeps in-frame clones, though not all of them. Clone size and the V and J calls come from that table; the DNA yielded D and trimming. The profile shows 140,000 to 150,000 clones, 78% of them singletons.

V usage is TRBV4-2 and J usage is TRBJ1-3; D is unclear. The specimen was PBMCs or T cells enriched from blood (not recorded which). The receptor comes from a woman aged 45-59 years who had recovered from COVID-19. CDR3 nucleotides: TGTGCCAGCAGTCCTAGTTGGCAGAGCTCTGGAAACACCATATATTTT. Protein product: CASSPSWQSSGNTIYF.